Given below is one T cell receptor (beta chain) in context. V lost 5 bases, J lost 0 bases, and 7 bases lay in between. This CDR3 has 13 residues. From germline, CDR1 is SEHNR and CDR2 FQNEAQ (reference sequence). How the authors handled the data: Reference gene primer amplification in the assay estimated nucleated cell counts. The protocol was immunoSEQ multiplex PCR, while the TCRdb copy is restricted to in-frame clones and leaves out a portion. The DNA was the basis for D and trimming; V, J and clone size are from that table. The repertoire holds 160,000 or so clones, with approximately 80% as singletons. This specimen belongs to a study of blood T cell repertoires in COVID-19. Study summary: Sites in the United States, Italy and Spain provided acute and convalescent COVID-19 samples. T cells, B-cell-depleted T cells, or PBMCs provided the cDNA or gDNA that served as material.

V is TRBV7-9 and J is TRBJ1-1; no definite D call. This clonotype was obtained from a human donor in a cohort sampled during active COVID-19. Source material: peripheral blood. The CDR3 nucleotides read TGTGCCAGCAGCGCTAGAGTGAACACTGAAGCTTTCTTT. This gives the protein CASSARVNTEAFF. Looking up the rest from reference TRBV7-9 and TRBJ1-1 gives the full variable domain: DTGVSQNPRHKITKRGQNVTFRCDPISEHNRLYWYRQTLGQGPEFLTYFQNEAQLEKSRLLSDRFSAERPKGSFSTLEIQRTEQGDSAMYLCASSARVNTEAFFGQGTRLTVV.